This TCR beta chain was sequenced for a study of metastatic and nonmetastatic thyroid tumors. Germline loops: CDR1 GTSNPN, CDR2 SVGIG (reference sequence). CDR3 length: 15 residues. With V trimmed by 4 bases and J by 4 bases, 11 bases remained unmatched. With MiXCR, TCRdb reprocessed the PCR reads. Among fewer than 12,000 clones listed, approximately 30% were seen once. Thyroid surgery was preceded by no treatment in any patient. This TCR was recovered from a male donor with papillary thyroid cancer or a benign thyroid nodule (not recorded which). Some clones in this sample may be carry-over from other donors' samples. The chain combines TRBV30 with TRBJ1-1; the match to TRBD1 covers 8 bases. The source material was tumor tissue. DNA of the CDR3: TGTGCCTGGACGGGGGCAGGGGGCGCAGCCACTGAAGCTTTCTTT. Encoded protein: CAWTGAGGAATEAFF. The full variable domain, its missing parts supplied by reference TRBV30 and TRBJ1-1, is SQTIHQWPATLVQPVGSPLSLECTVEGTSNPNLYWYRQAAGRGLQLLFYSVGIGQISSEVPQNLSASRPQDRQFILSSKKLLLSDSGFYLCAWTGAGGAATEAFFGQGTRLTVV.